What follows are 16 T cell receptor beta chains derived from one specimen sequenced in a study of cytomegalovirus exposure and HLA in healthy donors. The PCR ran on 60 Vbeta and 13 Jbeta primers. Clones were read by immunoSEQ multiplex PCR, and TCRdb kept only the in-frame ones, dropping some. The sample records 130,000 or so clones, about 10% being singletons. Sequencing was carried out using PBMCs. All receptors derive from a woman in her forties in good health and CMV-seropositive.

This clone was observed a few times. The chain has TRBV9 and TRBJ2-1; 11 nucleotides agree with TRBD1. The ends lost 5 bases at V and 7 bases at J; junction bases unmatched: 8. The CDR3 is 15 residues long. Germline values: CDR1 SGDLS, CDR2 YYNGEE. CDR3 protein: CASSGRTGGTNEQFF. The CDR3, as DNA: TGTGCCAGCAGTGGACGGACAGGGGGCACGAATGAGCAGTTCTTC.

The DNA of the CDR3 is TGTGCCAGCAGCCTCGTTGCCTACGAGCAGTACTTC. This codes for CASSLVAYEQYF. The chain combines TRBV7-9 with TRBJ2-7; D not certain. Germline V lookup: CDR1 SEHNR, CDR2 FQNEAQ (reference sequence). Trimming cost V 5 bases and J 2 bases, with 7 bases left between them. The CDR3 extends over 12 amino acids.

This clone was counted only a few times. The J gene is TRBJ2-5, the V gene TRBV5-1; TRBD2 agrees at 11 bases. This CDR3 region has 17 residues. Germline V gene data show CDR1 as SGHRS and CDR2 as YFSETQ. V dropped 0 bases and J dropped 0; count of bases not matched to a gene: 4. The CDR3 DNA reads TGCGCCAGCAGCTTGGGACTAGCGGGGACCTACCAAGAGACCCAGTACTTC. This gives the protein CASSLGLAGTYQETQYF. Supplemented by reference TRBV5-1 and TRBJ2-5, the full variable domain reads KAGVTQTPRYLIKTRGQQVTLSCSPISGHRSVSWYQQTPGQGLQFLFEYFSETQRNKGNFPGRFSGRQFSNSRSEMNVSTLELGDSALYLCASSLGLAGTYQETQYFGPGTRLLVL.

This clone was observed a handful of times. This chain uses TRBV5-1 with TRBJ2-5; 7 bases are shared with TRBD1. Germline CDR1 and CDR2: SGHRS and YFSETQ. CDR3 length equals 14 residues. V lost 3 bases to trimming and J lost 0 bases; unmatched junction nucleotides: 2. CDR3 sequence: CASSSGQYQETQYF. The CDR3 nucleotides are TGCGCCAGCAGCTCGGGACAGTACCAAGAGACCCAGTACTTC.

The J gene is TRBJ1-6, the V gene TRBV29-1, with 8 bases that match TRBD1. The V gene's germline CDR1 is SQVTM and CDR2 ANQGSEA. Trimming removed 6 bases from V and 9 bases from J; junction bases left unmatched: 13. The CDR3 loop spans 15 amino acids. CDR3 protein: CSVALGQGPSSPLHF. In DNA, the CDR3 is TGCAGCGTAGCCCTTGGACAGGGTCCGAGTTCACCCCTCCACTTT.

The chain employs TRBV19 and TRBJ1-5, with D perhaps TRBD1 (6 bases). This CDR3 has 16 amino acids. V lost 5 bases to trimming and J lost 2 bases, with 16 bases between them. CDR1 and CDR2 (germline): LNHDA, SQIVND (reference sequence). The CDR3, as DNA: TGTGCCAGTAGTGCCAGGCCCCCAGGGGGCAATCAGCCCCAGCATTTT. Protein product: CASSARPPGGNQPQHF.

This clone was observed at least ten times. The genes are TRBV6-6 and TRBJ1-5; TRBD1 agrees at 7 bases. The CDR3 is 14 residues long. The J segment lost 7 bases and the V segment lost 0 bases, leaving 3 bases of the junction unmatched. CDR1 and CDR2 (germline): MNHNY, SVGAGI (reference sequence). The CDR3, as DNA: TGTGCCAGCAGTTACTCCGACAGGGACCAGCCCCAGCATTTT. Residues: CASSYSDRDQPQHF.

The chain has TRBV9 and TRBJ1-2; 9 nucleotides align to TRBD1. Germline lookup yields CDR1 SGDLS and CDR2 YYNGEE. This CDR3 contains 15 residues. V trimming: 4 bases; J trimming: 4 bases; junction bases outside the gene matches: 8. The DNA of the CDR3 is TGTGCCAGCAGCCCCCCCGGGACAGGGCGCTATGGCTACACCTTC. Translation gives CASSPPGTGRYGYTF.

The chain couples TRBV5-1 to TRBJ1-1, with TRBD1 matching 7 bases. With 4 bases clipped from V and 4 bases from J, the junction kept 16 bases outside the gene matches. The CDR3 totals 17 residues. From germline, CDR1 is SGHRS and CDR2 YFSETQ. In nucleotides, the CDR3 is TGCGCCAGCAGCCACTTACCGGGACAGCCTAGGGGCACTGAAGCTTTCTTT. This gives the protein CASSHLPGQPRGTEAFF.

CDR3 protein: CASSYGEKLFF. The DNA of the CDR3 is TGTGCCAGCAGTTACGGCGAAAAACTGTTTTTT. V is TRBV6-6 and J is TRBJ1-4, with D unclear. This CDR3 has 11 residues. Germline values: CDR1 MNHNY, CDR2 SVGAGI (reference sequence). Trimming took 2 bases from V and 8 from J, leaving 3 bases between them.

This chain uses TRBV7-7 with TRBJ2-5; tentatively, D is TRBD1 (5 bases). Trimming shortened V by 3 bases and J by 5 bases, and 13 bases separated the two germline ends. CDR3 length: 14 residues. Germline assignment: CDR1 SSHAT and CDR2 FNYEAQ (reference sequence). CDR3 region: CASSFGQGRETQYF. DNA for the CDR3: TGTGCCAGCAGCTTCGGTCAGGGTCGGGAGACCCAGTACTTC.

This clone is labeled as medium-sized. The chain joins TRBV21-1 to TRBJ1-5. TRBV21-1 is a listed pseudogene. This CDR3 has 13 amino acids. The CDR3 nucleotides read TGTGCCAGCAGCACCACGGGGAGTCGGGCCCAGCATTTT. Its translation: CASSTTGSRAQHF.

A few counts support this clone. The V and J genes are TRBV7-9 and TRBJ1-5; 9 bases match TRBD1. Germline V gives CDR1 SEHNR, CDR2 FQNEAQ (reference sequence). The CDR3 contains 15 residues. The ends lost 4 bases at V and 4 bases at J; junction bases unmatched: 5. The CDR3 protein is CASSSGQGNNQPQHF. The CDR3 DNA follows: TGTGCCAGCAGCTCGGGACAGGGTAATAATCAGCCCCAGCATTTT.

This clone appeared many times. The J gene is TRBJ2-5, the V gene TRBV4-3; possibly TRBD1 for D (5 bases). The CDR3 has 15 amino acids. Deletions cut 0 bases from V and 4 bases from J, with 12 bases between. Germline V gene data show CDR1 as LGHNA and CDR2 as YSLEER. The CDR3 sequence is CASSQDGAVLETQYF. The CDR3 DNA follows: TGCGCCAGCAGCCAAGATGGGGCAGTTCTAGAGACCCAGTACTTC.

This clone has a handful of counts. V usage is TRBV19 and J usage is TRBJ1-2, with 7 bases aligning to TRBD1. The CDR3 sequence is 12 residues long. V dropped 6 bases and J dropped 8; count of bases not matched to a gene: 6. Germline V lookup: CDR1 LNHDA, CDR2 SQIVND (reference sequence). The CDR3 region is CASSMTGFGYTF. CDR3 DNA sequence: TGTGCCAGTAGCATGACAGGGTTCGGCTACACCTTC.

Here the CDR3 reads CASSYAGVGYGELFF. The CDR3 bases are TGTGCCAGCAGTTACGCGGGAGTCGGATACGGGGAGCTGTTTTTT. The V gene is TRBV6-5, the J gene TRBJ2-2, with 7 bases fitting TRBD2. Unmatched junction bases numbered 7, after V lost 2 bases and J lost 7 bases. The germline V gene has CDR1 MNHEY and CDR2 SVGAGI. The CDR3 consists of 15 residues.